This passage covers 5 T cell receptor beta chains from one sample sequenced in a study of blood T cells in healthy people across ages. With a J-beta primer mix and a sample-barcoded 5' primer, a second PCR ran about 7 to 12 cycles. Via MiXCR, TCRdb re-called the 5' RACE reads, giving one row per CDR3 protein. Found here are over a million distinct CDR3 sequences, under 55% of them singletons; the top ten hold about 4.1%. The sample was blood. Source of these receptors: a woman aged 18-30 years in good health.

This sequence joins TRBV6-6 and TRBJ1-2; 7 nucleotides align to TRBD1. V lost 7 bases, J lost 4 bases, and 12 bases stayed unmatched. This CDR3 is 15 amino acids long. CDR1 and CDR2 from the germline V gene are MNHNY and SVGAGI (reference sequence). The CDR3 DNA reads TGTGCCAGCACGTGGGGTACGGGACAGCCCTATGGCTACACCTTC. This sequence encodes CASTWGTGQPYGYTF.

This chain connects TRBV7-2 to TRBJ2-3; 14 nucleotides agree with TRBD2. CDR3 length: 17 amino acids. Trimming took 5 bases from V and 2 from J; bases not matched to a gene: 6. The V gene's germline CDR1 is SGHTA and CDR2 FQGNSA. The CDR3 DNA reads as TGTGCCAGCAGCCCAGGACTAGCGGGAGGTTACACAGATACGCAGTATTTT. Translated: CASSPGLAGGYTDTQYF.

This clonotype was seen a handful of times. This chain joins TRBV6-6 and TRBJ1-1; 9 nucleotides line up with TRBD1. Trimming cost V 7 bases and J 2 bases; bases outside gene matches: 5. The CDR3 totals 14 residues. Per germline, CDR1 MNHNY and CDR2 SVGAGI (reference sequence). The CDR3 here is CASIRTGANTEAFF. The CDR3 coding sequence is TGTGCCAGCATCAGGACAGGGGCCAACACTGAAGCTTTCTTT.

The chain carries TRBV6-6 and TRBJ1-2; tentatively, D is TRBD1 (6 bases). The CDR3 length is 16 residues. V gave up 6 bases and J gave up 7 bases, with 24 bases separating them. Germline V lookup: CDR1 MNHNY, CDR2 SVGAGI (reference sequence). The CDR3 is CASRKTGRRVVRGYTF. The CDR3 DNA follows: TGTGCCAGCAGGAAGACAGGACGGAGGGTAGTGCGTGGCTACACCTTC.

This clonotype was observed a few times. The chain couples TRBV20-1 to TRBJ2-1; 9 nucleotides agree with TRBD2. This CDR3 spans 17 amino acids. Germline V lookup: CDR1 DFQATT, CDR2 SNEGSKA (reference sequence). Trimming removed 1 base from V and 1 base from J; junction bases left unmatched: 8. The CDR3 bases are TGCAGTGCTAGAGCCCCCCTAGCGGGGAAATCCTACAATGAGCAGTTCTTC. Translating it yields CSARAPLAGKSYNEQFF.